This T cell receptor beta chain is drawn from a study of T cell responses to AZD1222 COVID-19 vaccine. Study-level results: Seropositivity was recorded at baseline in only a handful of AZD1222 recipients. Donors, mostly white British, included more females; clonal diversity was possibly underestimated. Targeting of unmutated variant regions was reportedly seen in nearly half of spike-specific TCRs.

Clones were read by immunoSEQ multiplex PCR, and TCRdb kept only the in-frame ones, dropping some. The table has roughly 67,000 clones, approximately 90% seen once; the top ten hold 28%. With regard to this clone: No antigen is known for it.

CDR3 length: 14 amino acids. V was pared by 4 bases and J by 4 bases, with 2 bases of the junction left unmatched. Germline CDR1 and CDR2: PRHDT and FYEKMQ (reference sequence). This chain joins TRBV13 and TRBJ2-7, with 12 bases that match TRBD2. The sample was peripheral blood, taken 28 days after the second AZD1222 dose. The sequence derives from an adult who received the AZD1222 COVID-19 vaccine. The CDR3 DNA follows: TGTGCCAGCAGCTCGACTAGCGGGAGTTACGAGCAGTACTTC. This gives the protein CASSSTSGSYEQYF.